This T cell receptor beta chain was identified in a study of response to subunit inactivated influenza vaccine. TCRdb redid the calling of the RT-PCR reads with MiXCR, one entry per CDR3 protein. The data hold 700,000 to 900,000 distinct CDR3 sequences, with about 20% observed a single time. This clonotype was detected many times. Its target is unknown. V gave up 0 bases and J gave up 0 bases, with 9 bases separating them. This CDR3 spans 16 amino acids. The germline CDR1 and CDR2 sequences are LGHNA and YSLEER. Notes on the study in general: Authors suggested that a seasonal influenza vaccination recruits few new T cells each time.

Sequencing was performed on PBMCs from blood, taken 5 to 6 days after vaccination. The receptor's source is a man aged 50-60 years who received an inactivated influenza vaccine. The chain uses TRBV4-3 and TRBJ2-1, with D possibly being TRBD2 (6 bases). The CDR3 coding sequence is TGCGCCAGCAGCCAAGATGGAGGGAGCTCCTACAATGAGCAGTTCTTC. Its translation: CASSQDGGSSYNEQFF.